These 12 T cell receptor beta chains were sequenced from one sample in a study of blood T cells in healthy people across ages. PCR was performed a second time for about 6 to 12 cycles using a sample-barcoded 5' primer and a J-beta primer mix. MiXCR, run by TCRdb on the 5' RACE reads, gives a single entry per CDR3 protein. The sample lists fewer than 900,000 distinct CDR3 sequences; approximately 39% were seen once. The sample was blood. These receptors all come from a woman aged 55-75 years in good health.

This clonotype has a single count. The chain uses TRBV5-1 and TRBJ2-3; 10 bases map to TRBD2. Germline assignment: CDR1 SGHRS and CDR2 YFSETQ. The CDR3 sequence is 16 residues long. V lost 2 bases, J lost 3 bases, and 6 bases stayed unmatched. CDR3 sequence: CASSFSTSGYTDTQYF. As DNA, the CDR3 is TGCGCCAGCAGCTTCTCGACTAGCGGGTATACAGATACGCAGTATTTT.

V is TRBV7-3 and J is TRBJ2-3; 12 bases are shared with TRBD2. V gave up 1 base and J gave up 4 bases; unmatched junction bases: 6. The CDR3 covers 17 residues. The germline CDR1 and CDR2 sequences are SGHTA and FQGTGA. The CDR3 DNA follows: TGTGCCAGCAGCTTAAACGCGCCTAGCGGGGGGGCAGATACGCAGTATTTT. It yields the protein CASSLNAPSGGADTQYF.

This clonotype was detected only once. The chain links TRBV6-5 to TRBJ1-6, with TRBD1 identical over 8 bases. The CDR3 length is 16 residues. Germline V gene sequence: CDR1 MNHEY, CDR2 SVGAGI. V trimming: 7 bases; J trimming: 4 bases; junction bases outside the gene matches: 9. The CDR3 region is CASKYRTGSYNSPLHF. The CDR3 DNA reads as TGTGCCAGCAAGTATCGGACAGGGAGTTATAATTCACCCCTCCACTTT.

V and J are TRBV12-3 or TRBV12-4 and TRBJ1-5; D is uncertain. The CDR3 consists of 14 residues. Between the trimmed V and J ends, which lost 3 bases and 6 bases, there was a span of 12 bases. CDR3 in DNA: TGTGCCAGCAGTTTCGGGAGGGTAGCTCAGCCCCAGCATTTT. Encoded protein: CASSFGRVAQPQHF.

The V gene is TRBV7-2, the J gene TRBJ1-2, with D hard to call. From germline, CDR1 is SGHTA and CDR2 FQGNSA. V shed 5 bases and J shed 2 bases, with 12 bases lying between them. The CDR3 runs to 14 residues. In DNA, the CDR3 is TGTGCCAGCAGCCCGTGGGCGGGGAACTATGGCTACACCTTC. Its translation is CASSPWAGNYGYTF.

The V and J genes are TRBV6-5 and TRBJ2-5; 12 nucleotides match TRBD2. Trimming at V came to 4 bases and at J to 4 bases, leaving 7 bases not matched to a gene. The CDR3 extends over 16 amino acids. The germline gives CDR1 MNHEY, CDR2 SVGAGI. Written as DNA, the CDR3 is TGTGCCAGCAGTTCGGCTAGCGGGAGGGCATTAGAGACCCAGTACTTC. This encodes CASSSASGRALETQYF.

In its sample, this clonotype was seen a few times. This rearrangement joins TRBV20-1 to TRBJ2-7, with TRBD1 matching over 9 bases. With 1 base clipped from V and 5 bases from J, the junction kept 3 bases outside the gene matches. Per germline, CDR1 DFQATT and CDR2 SNEGSKA (reference sequence). The CDR3 runs to 13 residues. The chain's CDR3 is CSARGTGANEQYF. The CDR3 DNA is TGCAGTGCTAGAGGGACAGGGGCCAACGAGCAGTACTTC.

This sequence joins TRBV12-3 or TRBV12-4 and TRBJ1-1, with D unclear. This CDR3 is 13 amino acids long. V gave up 5 bases and J gave up 1 base, with 8 bases separating them. The CDR3 reads CASSTQENTEAFF. CDR3 sequence (DNA): TGTGCCAGCAGTACCCAAGAGAACACTGAAGCTTTCTTT.

This clonotype occurred once. The chain combines TRBV20-1 with TRBJ2-3, with unresolved D. Germline CDR1 is DFQATT and CDR2 is SNEGSKA (reference sequence). The length of the CDR3 is 13 residues. V lost 5 bases and J lost 6, with 15 bases in between. DNA for the CDR3: TGCAGTGCTCCGAATGAGGCCGGGGATACGCAGTATTTT. As protein: CSAPNEAGDTQYF.

This sequence joins TRBV5-1 and TRBJ2-3; D remains ambiguous. The V gene lost 1 base and the J gene lost 1 base, with 10 bases spanning the gap. The CDR3 totals 15 residues. Germline V gene sequence: CDR1 SGHRS, CDR2 YFSETQ. The CDR3 coding sequence is TGCGCCAGCAGCTTGAATTCAGTAGGCACAGATACGCAGTATTTT. It specifies CASSLNSVGTDTQYF. The full variable domain, with the rest looked up from reference TRBV5-1 and TRBJ2-3, is KAGVTQTPRYLIKTRGQQVTLSCSPISGHRSVSWYQQTPGQGLQFLFEYFSETQRNKGNFPGRFSGRQFSNSRSEMNVSTLELGDSALYLCASSLNSVGTDTQYFGPGTRLTVL.

The CDR3 nucleotides are TGCAGTGGACAGGGATCCGGGGAGCTGTTTTTT. Translated: CSGQGSGELFF. V is TRBV20-1 and J is TRBJ2-2; 7 bases align to TRBD1. CDR3 size: 11 residues. The germline gives CDR1 DFQATT, CDR2 SNEGSKA (reference sequence). With 7 bases clipped from V and 6 bases from J, the junction kept 2 bases outside the gene matches.

There are many counts of this clonotype. The chain combines TRBV20-1 with TRBJ2-1; the D gene is possibly TRBD2 (5 bases). V was clipped by 6 bases and J by 6 bases, with 12 bases between them. The CDR3 consists of 12 residues. Germline V CDR1 and CDR2: DFQATT, SNEGSKA (reference sequence). CDR3 residues: CSAQTIVNEQFF. CDR3 nucleotide sequence: TGCAGTGCGCAGACTATAGTCAATGAGCAGTTCTTC.